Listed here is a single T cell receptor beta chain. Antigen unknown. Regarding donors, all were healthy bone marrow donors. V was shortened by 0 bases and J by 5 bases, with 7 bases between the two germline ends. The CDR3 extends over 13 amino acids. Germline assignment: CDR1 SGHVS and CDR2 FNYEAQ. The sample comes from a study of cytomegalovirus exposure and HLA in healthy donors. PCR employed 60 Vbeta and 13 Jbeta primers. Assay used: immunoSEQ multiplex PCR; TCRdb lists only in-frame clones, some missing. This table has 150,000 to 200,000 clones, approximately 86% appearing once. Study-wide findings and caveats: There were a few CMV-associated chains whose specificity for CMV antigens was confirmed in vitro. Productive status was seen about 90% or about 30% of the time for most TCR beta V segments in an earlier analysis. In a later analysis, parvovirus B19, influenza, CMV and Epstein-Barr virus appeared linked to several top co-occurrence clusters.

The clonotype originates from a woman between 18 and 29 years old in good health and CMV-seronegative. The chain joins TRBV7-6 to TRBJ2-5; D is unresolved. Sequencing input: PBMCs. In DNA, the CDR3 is TGTGCCAGCAGCTTAGCGCATCGGGAGACCCAGTACTTC. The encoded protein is CASSLAHRETQYF.